This T cell receptor (beta chain) was retrieved from a study of tumor-infiltrating lymphocytes in primary liver carcinoma. Study results and caveats: The difference in top-250-clone fraction between tumors and blood was significant, favoring tumors (p = 0.039).

The CDR3 has 14 residues. Trimming took 5 bases from V and 5 from J; bases not matched to a gene: 2. Per germline, CDR1 MRHNA and CDR2 SNTAGT. For this clonotype: No antigen is known for it.

Each 20-30 mg portion of unsorted bulk tissue served as the source for co-extraction of RNA and DNA. Priming with a constant-region primer yielded TCR beta cDNA from 400 to 500 ng total RNA. Employing slightly modified ARM-PCR, three nested multiplex PCR rounds were run, and these gave rise to the TCR beta libraries. Both of the initial two PCR rounds ran for about 11 cycles and employed TRBV1-TRBV30 forward primers alongside a C-beta reverse primer. Each CDR3 protein gets one entry after TCRdb re-called the multiplex PCR reads with MiXCR. The table records some 95,000 distinct CDR3 sequences, around 68% of them present only once.

V gene TRBV6-4 combines with J gene TRBJ2-1; 11 nucleotides agree with TRBD2. The origin of this receptor is a man in his forties with primary liver carcinoma and hepatitis B virus infection. The specimen was tumor-adjacent normal liver tissue. The CDR3 region has the DNA TGTGCCAGCAGTCGACTAGCGGGGCACAATGAGCAGTTCTTC. The encoded protein is CASSRLAGHNEQFF.